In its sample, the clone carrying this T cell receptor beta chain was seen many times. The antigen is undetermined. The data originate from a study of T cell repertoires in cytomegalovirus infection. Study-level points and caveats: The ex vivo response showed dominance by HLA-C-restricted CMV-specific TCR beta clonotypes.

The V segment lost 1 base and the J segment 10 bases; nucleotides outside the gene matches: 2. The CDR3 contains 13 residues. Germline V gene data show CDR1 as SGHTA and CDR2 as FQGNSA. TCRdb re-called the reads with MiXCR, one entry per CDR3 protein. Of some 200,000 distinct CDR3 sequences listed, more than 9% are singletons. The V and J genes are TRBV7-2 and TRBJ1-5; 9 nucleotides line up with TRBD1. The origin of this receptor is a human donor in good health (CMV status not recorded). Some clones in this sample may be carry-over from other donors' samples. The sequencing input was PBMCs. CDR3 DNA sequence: TGTGCCAGCAGCTTAGGGGACAGGGCTCCCCAGCATTTT. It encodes CASSLGDRAPQHF.